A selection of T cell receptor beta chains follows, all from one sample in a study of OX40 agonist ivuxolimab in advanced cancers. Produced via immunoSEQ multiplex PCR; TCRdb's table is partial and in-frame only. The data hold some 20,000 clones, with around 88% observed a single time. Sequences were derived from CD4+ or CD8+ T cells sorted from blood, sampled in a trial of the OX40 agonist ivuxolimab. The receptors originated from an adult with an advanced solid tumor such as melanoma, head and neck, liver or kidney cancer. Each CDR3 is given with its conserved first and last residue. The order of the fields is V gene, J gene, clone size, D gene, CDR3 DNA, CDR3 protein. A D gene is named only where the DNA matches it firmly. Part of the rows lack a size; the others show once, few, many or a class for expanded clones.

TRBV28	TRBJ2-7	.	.	TGTGCCAGCAGTTACTCCGGACAGCCCTACGAGCAGTACTTC	CASSYSGQPYEQYF
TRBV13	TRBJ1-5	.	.	TGTGCCAGCAGCGAAAGGGGGTCAGGCGGGAATCAGCCCCAGCATTTT	CASSERGSGGNQPQHF
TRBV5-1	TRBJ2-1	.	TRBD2	TGCGCCAGCAGCTTGGCCCGGCTAGCGGGGGGGCAATCCTCGAACAATGAGCAGTTCTTC	CASSLARLAGGQSSNNEQFF
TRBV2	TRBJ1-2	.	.	TGTGCCAGCAGTGAAGTCGGAACTAACTATGGCTACACCTTC	CASSEVGTNYGYTF
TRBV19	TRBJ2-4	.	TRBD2	TGTGCCAGTAGTATAGATTCGGGACTAGCGGGCCCAGGGGCCAAAAACATTCAGTACTTC	CASSIDSGLAGPGAKNIQYF
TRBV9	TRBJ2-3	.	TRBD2	TGTGCCAGCAGCGTACTAGCGGGAGAGCTAGATACGCAGTATTTT	CASSVLAGELDTQYF
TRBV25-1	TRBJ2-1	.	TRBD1	TGTGCCAGCAGTGATCCCCGGGACAGGGATTACAATGAGCAGTTCTTC	CASSDPRDRDYNEQFF
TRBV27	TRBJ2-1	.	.	TGTGCCAGCAGTTTACTGTTAGCCTACAATGAGCAGTTCTTC	CASSLLLAYNEQFF
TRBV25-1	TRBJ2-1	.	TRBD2	TGTGCCAGCAGGGAAGCGGGAGAGGTCAATGAGCAGTTCTTC	CASREAGEVNEQFF
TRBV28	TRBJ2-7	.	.	TGTGCCAGCAGTTTACCTTCAGGGCACTACGAGCAGTACTTC	CASSLPSGHYEQYF
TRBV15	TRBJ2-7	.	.	TGTGCCACCAGCAGAGGGACAGTCGGGACCCTCGGGGAGCAGTACTTC	CATSRGTVGTLGEQYF
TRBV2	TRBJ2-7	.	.	TGTGCCAGCAGTGAAGGACGCTACGAGCAGTACTTC	CASSEGRYEQYF
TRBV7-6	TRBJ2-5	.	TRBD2	TGTGCCAGCAGCTTTACCCCAACACCGACTAGCGGGAGGACAGAGACCCAGTACTTC	CASSFTPTPTSGRTETQYF
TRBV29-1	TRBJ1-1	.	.	TGCAGCGTTGAGGGGTCGAACCTTGGGACTGAAGCTTTCTTT	CSVEGSNLGTEAFF
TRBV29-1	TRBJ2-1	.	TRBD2	TGCAGCGCGAAAGGGACTAGCGGGAGAAACTACAATGAGCAGTTCTTC	CSAKGTSGRNYNEQFF
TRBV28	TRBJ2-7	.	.	TGTGCCAGCAGCCCCCGGACCGCTCCCTACGAGCAGTACTTC	CASSPRTAPYEQYF
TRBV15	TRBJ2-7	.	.	TGTGCCACCAGCGAGGGGACGGAACCCTACGAGCAGTACTTC	CATSEGTEPYEQYF
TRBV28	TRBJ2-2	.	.	TGTGCCAGCAGCTATCGAGGGGGAGCCGGGGAGCTGTTTTTT	CASSYRGGAGELFF
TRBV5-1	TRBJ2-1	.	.	TGCGCCAGCAGTTCCCTCCCGCCTAAGGAGAGGCGAACGAATGAGCAGTTCTTC	CASSSLPPKERRTNEQFF
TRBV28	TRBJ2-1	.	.	TGTGCCAGCAGGGCTAGAGGCGGATTCAATGAGCAGTTCTTC	CASRARGGFNEQFF
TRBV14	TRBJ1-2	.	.	TGTGCCAGCAGCCTCGGCAGGGCTAACGACTATGGCTACACCTTC	CASSLGRANDYGYTF
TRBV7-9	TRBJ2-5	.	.	TGTGCCAGCAGCTTAGCACAGTTCCAAGAGACCCAGTACTTC	CASSLAQFQETQYF
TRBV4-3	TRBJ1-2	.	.	TGCGCCAGCAGCCAAGACACACCGGGACTCAACTACACCTTC	CASSQDTPGLNYTF
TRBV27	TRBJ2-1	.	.	TGTGCCAGCAGTTTAGAGACAGATTACAATGAGCAGTTCTTC	CASSLETDYNEQFF
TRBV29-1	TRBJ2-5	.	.	TGCAGCGTTGAAACAGGGTCGACCCAAGAGACCCAGTACTTC	CSVETGSTQETQYF
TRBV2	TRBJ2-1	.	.	TGTGCCAGCAGTGATCCGGGCGGTAGCTCCTACAATGAGCAGTTCTTC	CASSDPGGSSYNEQFF
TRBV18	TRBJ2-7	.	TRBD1	TGTGCCAGCTCACCAGGACAGGGGAGCTCCTACGAGCAGTACTTC	CASSPGQGSSYEQYF
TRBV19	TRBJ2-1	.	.	TGTGCCAGTAGTAGGGCCGGCAATGAGCAGTTCTTC	CASSRAGNEQFF
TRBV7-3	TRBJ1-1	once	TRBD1	TGTGCCAGCAGCTTAACGCACACAGGGGGGACTGAAGCTTTCTTT	CASSLTHTGGTEAFF
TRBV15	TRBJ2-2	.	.	TGTGCCACCAGCAGATCTTCGGACAGCACAGAAATCACCGGGGAGCTGTTTTTT	CATSRSSDSTEITGELFF
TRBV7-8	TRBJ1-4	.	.	TGTGCCAGCAGCTTAGCGCTTCGAGCAACTAATGAAAAACTGTTTTTT	CASSLALRATNEKLFF
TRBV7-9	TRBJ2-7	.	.	TGTGCCAGCAGCTTCGGGCAGGGCCCCCTCTACGAGCAGTACTTC	CASSFGQGPLYEQYF
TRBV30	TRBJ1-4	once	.	TGTGCCTGGCTGGGACGATATAATGAAAAACTGTTTTTT	CAWLGRYNEKLFF
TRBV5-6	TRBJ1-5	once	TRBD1	TGTGCCAGCAGCTGGGGACAGGGAGCAAAGAATAGCAATCAGCCCCAGCATTTT	CASSWGQGAKNSNQPQHF